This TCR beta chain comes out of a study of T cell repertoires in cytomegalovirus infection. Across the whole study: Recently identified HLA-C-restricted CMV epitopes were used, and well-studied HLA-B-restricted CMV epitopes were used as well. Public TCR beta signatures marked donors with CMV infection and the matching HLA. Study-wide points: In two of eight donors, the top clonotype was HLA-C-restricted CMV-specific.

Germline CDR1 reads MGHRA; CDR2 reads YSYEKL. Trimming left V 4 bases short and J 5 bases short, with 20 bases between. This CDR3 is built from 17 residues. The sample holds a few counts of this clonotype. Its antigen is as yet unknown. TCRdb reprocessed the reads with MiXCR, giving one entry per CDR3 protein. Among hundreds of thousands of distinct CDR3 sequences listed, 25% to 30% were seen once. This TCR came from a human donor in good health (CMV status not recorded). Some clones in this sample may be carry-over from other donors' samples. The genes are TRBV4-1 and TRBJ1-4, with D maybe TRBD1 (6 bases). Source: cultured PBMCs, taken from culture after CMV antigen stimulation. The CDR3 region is CASSLTRGGGGNEKLFF. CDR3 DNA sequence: TGCGCCAGCAGCCTCACCCGCGGAGGGGGGGGAAATGAAAAACTGTTTTTT.